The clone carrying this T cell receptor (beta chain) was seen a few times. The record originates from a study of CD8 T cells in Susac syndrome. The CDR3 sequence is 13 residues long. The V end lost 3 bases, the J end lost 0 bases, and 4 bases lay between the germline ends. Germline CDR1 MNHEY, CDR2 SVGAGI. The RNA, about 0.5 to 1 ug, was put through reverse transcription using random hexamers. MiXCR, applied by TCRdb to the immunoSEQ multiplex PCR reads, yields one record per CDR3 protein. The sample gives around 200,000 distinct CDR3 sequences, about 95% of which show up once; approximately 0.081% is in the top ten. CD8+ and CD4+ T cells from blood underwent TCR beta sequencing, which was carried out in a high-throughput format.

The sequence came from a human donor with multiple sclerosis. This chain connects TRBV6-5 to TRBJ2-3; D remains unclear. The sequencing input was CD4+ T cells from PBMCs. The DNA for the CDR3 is TGTGCCAGCAGTTATCCCAGCACAGATACGCAGTATTTT. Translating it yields CASSYPSTDTQYF.